This passage covers 27 T cell receptor beta chains from one sample sequenced in a study of T-cell memory formation after mild COVID-19. TCRdb re-called the 5' RACE reads with MiXCR, one entry per CDR3 protein. The sample has 250,000 to 350,000 distinct CDR3 sequences; about 16% are singletons. Sequenced input: PBMCs or a T cell subset sorted from them (not recorded which). These receptors came from a man aged 18-30 years who had mild COVID-19 (a few samples of this study predate the infection). Cell type and time point are not known.

In this sample, this clonotype turned up a few times. Written as DNA, the CDR3 is TGTGCCAGCAGGCCGGGACAGCCTGAAGCTTTCTTT. Its protein is CASRPGQPEAFF. V usage is TRBV12-3 or TRBV12-4 and J usage is TRBJ1-1, with TRBD1 matching over 7 bases. Trimming took 6 bases from V and 6 from J; bases not matched to a gene: 4. CDR3 size: 12 residues.

The chain uses TRBV10-3 and TRBJ2-2; possible D gene TRBD2, 5 bases. Germline values: CDR1 ENHRY, CDR2 SYGVKD. V shed 4 bases and J shed 4 bases, with 7 bases lying between them. The length of the CDR3 is 13 residues. The CDR3 is CAISVEGTGELFF. CDR3 DNA: TGTGCCATCAGTGTTGAGGGCACCGGGGAGCTGTTTTTT.

The V and J genes are TRBV19 and TRBJ1-6; D unresolved. The V end lost 6 bases, the J end lost 3 bases, and 9 bases lay between the germline ends. The CDR3 contains 14 residues. Germline CDR1 and CDR2: LNHDA and SQIVND (reference sequence). The CDR3 nucleotides read TGTGCCAGTAGGACCAGCGTCTATAATTCACCCCTCCACTTT. Amino acids: CASRTSVYNSPLHF.

The sample holds a few counts of this clonotype. This CDR3 reads CASCIDDQPQHF. The DNA of the CDR3 is TGTGCCAGCTGCATCGATGATCAGCCCCAGCATTTT. V usage is TRBV7-9 and J usage is TRBJ1-5; D uncertain. The length of the CDR3 is 12 residues. Between the trimmed V and J ends, which lost 8 bases and 5 bases, there was a span of 10 bases. CDR1 SEHNR and CDR2 FQNEAQ come from the germline V gene (reference sequence).

This chain connects TRBV5-5 to TRBJ2-3; 7 bases are shared with TRBD1. The CDR3 length is 15 residues. After removal of 4 bases from V and 1 base from J, the junction contained 6 bases not matched to a gene. Per germline, CDR1 SGHKS and CDR2 YYEKEE (reference sequence). The CDR3 loop is CASSRGDSGTDTQYF. CDR3 DNA: TGTGCCAGCAGCAGAGGGGACAGCGGCACAGATACGCAGTATTTT.

The chain couples TRBV4-1 to TRBJ1-2, with D maybe TRBD1 (5 bases). The CDR3 runs to 16 residues. Germline CDR1 is MGHRA and CDR2 is YSYEKL. V gave up 4 bases and J gave up 2 bases, with 17 bases separating them. CDR3 in DNA: TGCGCCAGCAGCCCGACCCCGGGAGGGGCGAACTATGGCTACACCTTC. Translation: CASSPTPGGANYGYTF.

The sample holds a few counts of this clonotype. This chain uses TRBV4-3 with TRBJ2-7; 10 bases match TRBD2. Germline CDR1 reads LGHNA; CDR2 reads YSLEER. CDR3 length equals 16 residues. V dropped 3 bases and J dropped 6; count of bases not matched to a gene: 11. In DNA, the CDR3 is TGCGCCAGCAGCCAGGGCTCTAGCGGGAGTGGCCGCGAGCAGTACTTC. This translates into CASSQGSSGSGREQYF.

The V gene is TRBV21-1, the J gene TRBJ2-7. TRBV21-1 is a documented pseudogene. There are 12 residues in the CDR3. For the CDR3, the DNA is TGTGCCAGCAGCAAAACGGGGAATCAATCGTACGTC. Protein product: CASSKTGNQSYV.

The genes are TRBV10-3 and TRBJ1-1; D is uncertain. The CDR3 length is 15 residues. Deletions cut 4 bases from V and 0 bases from J, with 12 bases between. Per the germline V gene, CDR1 is ENHRY and CDR2 is SYGVKD. The CDR3 nucleotides are TGTGCCATCAGTGGTGGGGATTCTTTGAACACTGAAGCTTTCTTT. Residues: CAISGGDSLNTEAFF.

A note on this clonotype: Possible read error: a much larger clone is one base away. The rearrangement links TRBV5-1 to TRBJ2-3; TRBD2 is a possible D gene (5 bases). V lost 2 bases, J lost 2 bases, and 6 bases lay in between. This CDR3 has 13 residues. Germline values: CDR1 SGHRS, CDR2 YFSETQ. CDR3 loop: CASSFGDTDTQYF. The CDR3 DNA reads TGCGCCAGCAGCTTCGGGGACACAGATACGCAGTATTTT.

This clonotype occurred many times. V usage is TRBV15 and J usage is TRBJ2-5; D gene uncertain. Trimming took 5 bases from V and 1 from J, leaving 5 bases between them. The length of the CDR3 is 12 residues. Germline loops: CDR1 LNHNV, CDR2 YYDKDF (reference sequence). The DNA for the CDR3 is TGTGCCACCAGCCCCCGCCAAGAGACCCAGTACTTC. Its protein is CATSPRQETQYF. The variable domain in full, with the rest retrieved from reference TRBV15 and TRBJ2-5, is DAMVIQNPRYQVTQFGKPVTLSCSQTLNHNVMYWYQQKSSQAPKLLFHYYDKDFNNEADTPDNFQSRRPNTSFCFLDIRSPGLGDTAMYLCATSPRQETQYFGPGTRLLVL.

This sequence joins TRBV12-3 or TRBV12-4 and TRBJ2-2; D unclear. This CDR3 has 12 residues. The V end lost 6 bases, the J end lost 1 base, and 3 bases lay between the germline ends. The CDR3 region is CASSENTGELFF. The CDR3 DNA is TGTGCCAGCAGCGAGAACACCGGGGAGCTGTTTTTT.

There are a few counts of this clonotype. The chain recombines TRBV29-1 with TRBJ2-2; 12 bases line up with TRBD1. The length of the CDR3 is 14 residues. Trimming removed 7 bases from V and 8 bases from J; junction bases left unmatched: 8. The V gene's germline CDR1 is SQVTM and CDR2 ANQGSEA. CDR3 protein: CSAGTGGGSGELFF. The CDR3 DNA is TGCAGCGCCGGGACAGGGGGCGGTTCTGGGGAGCTGTTTTTT.

The rearrangement links TRBV30 to TRBJ2-7; 7 bases align to TRBD2. V lost 1 base to trimming and J lost 2 bases; unmatched junction nucleotides: 2. This CDR3 is built from 13 residues. Germline CDR1 and CDR2: GTSNPN and SVGIG (reference sequence). The CDR3 region is CAWSDGGTYEQYF. DNA for the CDR3: TGTGCCTGGAGTGACGGGGGGACCTACGAGCAGTACTTC.

The V and J genes are TRBV6-6 and TRBJ1-2; perhaps TRBD1 as D (5 bases). The germline V gene encodes CDR1 MNHNY and CDR2 SVGAGI (reference sequence). The length of the CDR3 is 14 residues. Trimming shortened V by 5 bases and J by 3 bases, and 13 bases separated the two germline ends. The CDR3 here is CASSNRHSYYGYTF. Written as DNA, the CDR3 is TGTGCCAGCAGTAACAGGCACTCCTACTATGGCTACACCTTC.

V gene TRBV3-1 combines with J gene TRBJ2-7; 11 nucleotides match TRBD2. V lost 2 bases, J lost 2 bases, and 2 bases stayed unmatched. The CDR3 length is 15 residues. In germline, CDR1 is LGHDT, CDR2 YNNKEL (reference sequence). The CDR3 loop is CASSQNSGGAYEQYF. The DNA for the CDR3 is TGTGCCAGCAGCCAAAATAGCGGGGGGGCCTACGAGCAGTACTTC.

This clonotype showed up just once. The J gene is TRBJ1-5, the V gene TRBV7-6, with D possibly being TRBD1 (5 bases). The V end was cut by 5 bases, the J end by 3 bases, with 17 bases between. The CDR3 length is 16 residues. Germline V gives CDR1 SGHVS, CDR2 FNYEAQ. The CDR3 nucleotides are TGTGCCAGCAGCCTAGAACCCGCAGGGAACAATCAGCCCCAGCATTTT. Protein: CASSLEPAGNNQPQHF.

The chain is built from TRBV10-3 and TRBJ2-1, with 8 bases identical to TRBD2. Germline lookup yields CDR1 ENHRY and CDR2 SYGVKD. This CDR3 contains 14 residues. V was clipped by 0 bases and J by 8 bases; unmatched bases: 3. CDR3 amino acids: CAISESRGADEQFF. In DNA form, the CDR3 reads TGTGCCATCAGTGAGTCGCGGGGGGCTGATGAGCAGTTCTTC.

This clonotype showed up just a few times. The chain couples TRBV2 to TRBJ2-5; TRBD1 matches at 8 bases. Germline CDR1 reads SNHLY; CDR2 reads FYNNEI. This CDR3 is 14 amino acids long. J lost 4 bases, V lost 6 bases, and 7 bases had no gene match. The chain's CDR3 is CASRPTGTGETQYF. The CDR3 DNA sequence: TGTGCCAGCAGACCGACAGGGACAGGAGAGACCCAGTACTTC.

This clonotype was seen once. The J gene is TRBJ2-6, the V gene TRBV9; TRBD1 is a possible D gene (5 bases). The CDR3 runs 16 residues. Trimming left V 6 bases short and J 4 bases short, with 17 bases between. Germline lookup yields CDR1 SGDLS and CDR2 YYNGEE. The CDR3 DNA is TGTGCCAGCACCCCCAGGGAAGGGGCCGGGGCCAACGTCCTGACTTTC. This sequence encodes CASTPREGAGANVLTF.

The rearrangement links TRBV7-2 to TRBJ2-1, with D unclear. Germline assignment: CDR1 SGHTA and CDR2 FQGNSA. The CDR3 contains 14 residues. V gave up 1 base and J gave up 7 bases, with 11 bases separating them. This CDR3 reads CASSLDLTRNEQFF. For the CDR3, the DNA is TGTGCCAGCAGCTTAGATCTCACGAGGAATGAGCAGTTCTTC.

V gene TRBV28 combines with J gene TRBJ2-7; D is perhaps TRBD1 (7 bases). Germline V gene data show CDR1 as MDHEN and CDR2 as SYDVKM. CDR3 length equals 15 residues. V was trimmed by 5 bases and J by 4 bases, leaving 18 bases between them. CDR3 coding DNA: TGTGCCAGCAGTACGGGCGGGACAGTGATATACGAGCAGTACGTC. It encodes CASSTGGTVIYEQYV.

This sequence joins TRBV7-9 and TRBJ1-2; D ambiguous. Trimming shortened V by 5 bases and J by 3 bases, and 19 bases separated the two germline ends. Germline assignment: CDR1 SEHNR and CDR2 FQNEAQ (reference sequence). This CDR3 has 16 amino acids. The CDR3 DNA sequence: TGTGCCAGCAGCCCGAGGCAGGCCAGTTCGGACTATGGCTACACCTTC. This encodes CASSPRQASSDYGYTF.

This clonotype came up a few times. This sequence joins TRBV7-2 and TRBJ2-5; D ambiguous. The germline V gene encodes CDR1 SGHTA and CDR2 FQGNSA. Trimming stripped 5 bases from V and 5 bases from J, with 15 bases between. The CDR3 runs to 14 residues. The CDR3 nucleotides are TGTGCCAGCAGCCTAGACACAGCCCGGGAGACCCAGTACTTC. Translating it yields CASSLDTARETQYF.

This clonotype has only a few counts. The chain recombines TRBV7-3 with TRBJ2-1, with TRBD1 as a possible D gene (6 bases). CDR1 is SGHTA and CDR2 is FQGTGA in the germline V gene. V lost 5 bases to trimming and J lost 11 bases, with 13 bases between them. This CDR3 contains 12 residues. In DNA, the CDR3 is TGTGCCAGCAGCCCAGACAGGTCTAAGCAGTTCTTC. It yields the protein CASSPDRSKQFF.

This clonotype came up a few times. This chain connects TRBV7-2 to TRBJ1-3; D not certain. CDR3 length: 15 amino acids. The ends were cut back, 4 bases at V and 7 bases at J, with 17 bases in the middle. Germline V gives CDR1 SGHTA, CDR2 FQGNSA. This CDR3 reads CASSSDNSGWNTIYF. The CDR3 DNA is TGTGCCAGCAGCTCAGACAACTCTGGATGGAACACCATATATTTT.

A few counts support this clonotype. The V and J genes are TRBV21-1 and TRBJ2-7. TRBV21-1 is a documented pseudogene. The CDR3 totals 13 residues. The CDR3 sequence: CASSKASGHEQYF. The CDR3 DNA reads as TGTGCCAGCAGCAAAGCTTCAGGCCACGAGCAGTACTTC.